This is a list of T cell receptor beta chains from one sample in a study of blood T cell repertoires in COVID-19. The method was immunoSEQ multiplex PCR; TCRdb's version includes in-frame clones alone and lacks a portion of them. This sample carries approximately 210,000 clones, under 90% of them seen once, and the ten largest clones take 15% to 20%. Input material: peripheral blood. The source is a human donor in a cohort sampled during active COVID-19. Both conserved end residues are part of each CDR3.

TRBV7-2 | CASSPHGGGNQPQHF
TRBV9 | CASSNIPTGDANTGELFF
TRBV7-9 | CATDPAASTVGGANVLTF
TRBV12-3/TRBV12-4 | CASSSEGSYEQYF
TRBV13 | CASSARGGNYGYTF
TRBV19 | CASSPRQIYGYTF
TRBV6-5 | CASSRQGGTNTEAFF
TRBV28 | CASSLWTYNEQFF
TRBV29-1 | CSVDPGSHGYTF
TRBV27 | CASRRRPGTEGGGYTF
TRBV12-3/TRBV12-4 | CASSLTGSYEQYF
TRBV20-1 | CSASPPGQFNEQYF
TRBV7-6 | CASSRQGHTEAFF
TRBV29-1 | CSVVPRQETQYF
TRBV19 | CASSMGQGRKPIYGYTF
TRBV4-1 | CASSQEWTVNNSPLHF
TRBV27 | CASSLYRGINTPNTEAFF
TRBV19 | CASSPNYSGNTIYF
TRBV7-9 | CASSASGFRTGELFF
TRBV28 | CASSPDLGENEKLFF
TRBV11-2 | CASSSYSGNTIYF
TRBV15 | CATSRIQETSGYTF
TRBV7-6 | CASSLYPGGNEQFF
TRBV4-2 | CASSQDRAGWAFF
TRBV12-3/TRBV12-4 | CASSYQGFQPQHF
TRBV5-8 | CASSLGGPGELFF
TRBV6-5 | CASSWEKGSGNTIYF
TRBV4-1 | CASSQSLAGPLRGQFF
TRBV5-1 | CASRAGRSYEQYF
TRBV7-2 | CASSLQPGGPTTGELFF
TRBV30 | CAWSTGTANYGYTF
TRBV2 | CATPSGQNNEKLFF